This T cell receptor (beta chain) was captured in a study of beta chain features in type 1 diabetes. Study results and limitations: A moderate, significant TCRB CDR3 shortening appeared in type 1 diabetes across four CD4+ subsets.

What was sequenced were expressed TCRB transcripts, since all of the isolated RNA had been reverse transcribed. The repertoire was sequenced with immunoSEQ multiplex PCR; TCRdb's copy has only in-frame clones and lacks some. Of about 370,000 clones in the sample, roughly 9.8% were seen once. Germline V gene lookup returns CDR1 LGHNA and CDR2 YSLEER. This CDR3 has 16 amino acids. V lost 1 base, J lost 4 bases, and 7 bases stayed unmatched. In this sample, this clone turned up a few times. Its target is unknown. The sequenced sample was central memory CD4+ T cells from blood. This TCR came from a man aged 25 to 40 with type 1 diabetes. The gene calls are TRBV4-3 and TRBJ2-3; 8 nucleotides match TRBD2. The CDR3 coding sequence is TGCGCCAGCAGCCAAGGACTAGCGAGTGCGGCAGATACGCAGTATTTT. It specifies CASSQGLASAADTQYF.